This T cell receptor beta chain was found in a study of cytomegalovirus exposure and HLA in healthy donors. V gave up 1 base and J gave up 4 bases, with 7 bases separating them. This CDR3 contains 14 residues. Per the germline V gene, CDR1 is SGHTA and CDR2 is FQGNSA. This clone was counted between two and nine times. Its specificity is not known. Other nucleotide sequences from this sample produce the same CDR3. Use of 60 Vbeta and 13 Jbeta primers characterized the PCR. Using immunoSEQ multiplex PCR, the repertoire was profiled, and TCRdb retains in-frame clones only, with some absent. The sample carries roughly 140,000 clones, 63% recorded once. Broader study findings: A prior analysis recorded that most TCR beta V segments were productive about 90% or about 30% of the time.

The TCR sequence derives from a woman aged 55 to 70 in good health and CMV-seropositive. The specimen sequenced was PBMCs. V and J are TRBV7-2 and TRBJ2-2; D remains unclear. The CDR3 nucleotides read TGTGCCAGCAGCTTAGACCGGGTCACCGGGGAGCTGTTTTTT. Protein sequence: CASSLDRVTGELFF.